This T cell receptor beta chain was documented in a study of shared clonotypes between healthy human individuals. On the study more broadly: Contributing individuals were two females and a few males aged 18 to 49. Regarding the study as a whole: Some clonotypes were shared by all four sorted-subset donors, while others were not shared. The non-shared ones had lower generation probabilities than the shared ones.

This clone was observed a single time. Its antigen is currently unknown. TCRdb's table, derived via immunoSEQ multiplex PCR, lists solely in-frame clones and lacks some. The sample carries 2,500,000 or so clones, over 85% recorded once. The V and J ends lost 0 bases and 4 bases, in that order; junction bases with no gene match: 8. The CDR3 loop spans 16 amino acids. Looked up from germline, CDR1 is SGDLS and CDR2 is YYNGEE. The clonotype comes from a man aged 18 to 30 in good health. Some clones in this sample may be carry-over from other donors' samples. The rearrangement uses TRBV9 and TRBJ2-3; 7 nucleotides agree with TRBD2. Sequencing was done on a sample of naive CD4+ T cells from PBMCs. Subset indicated: CD45RA+ positively selected. Written as DNA, the CDR3 is TGTGCCAGCAGCGTAGTAGGCGGGAGTAGCGCAGATACGCAGTATTTT. Its protein product is CASSVVGGSSADTQYF.